Listed below are T cell receptor beta chains from one sample, sequenced in a study of T-cell reconstitution after alpha-beta-depleted transplantation in children. TCRdb recomputed calls from the PCR reads with MiXCR, one row per CDR3 protein. This table holds 250,000 to 300,000 distinct CDR3 sequences, around 10% found once. This specimen consisted of PBMCs, obtained before TCRalphabeta/CD19-depleted stem cell transplant. These receptors originate from a boy in the first two years of life with acute myeloid leukemia, due to receive a stem cell transplant. Both conserved end residues are part of each CDR3. Each record gives: V gene, CDR3 protein.

TRBV29-1 CSPRGLQETQYF
TRBV15 CATSRDVQGASGELFF
TRBV11-2 CASSFSAVSYEQYF
TRBV2 CASSEGGRARTGELFF
TRBV5-1 CASRFTGATETQYF
TRBV6-1 CASSGDREWANEKLFF
TRBV24-1 CATSDPRSPRETQYF
TRBV5-1 CASSFGDRGINEQFF
TRBV9 CASSVASGPSYEQYF
TRBV11-3 CASTPLGKGEQFF
TRBV7-8 CASSLAGGGFEKLFF
TRBV10-3 CAISDRGLEETQYF
TRBV12-3/TRBV12-4 CASSLGLAGEF
TRBV20-1 CSARAPGQGNQPQHF
TRBV20-1 CSAREPDTQYF
TRBV10-2 CASATGYTEAFF
TRBV5-1 CASSPSGLSSGNPIYF
TRBV3-1 CASSQPWARDNYGYTF
TRBV7-6 CASSLRGDSRQETQYF
TRBV7-2 CASSSLAFTDTQYF
TRBV9 CASSVGTIKDNEQFF
TRBV7-2 CASSLRSPGETQYF
TRBV10-3 CAISEGTPTDEQFF
TRBV5-4 CASSLGAGTNGYTF
TRBV7-9 CTGTSGSRHEQFF
TRBV24-1 CATSDLGDRGFNEQFF
TRBV12-3/TRBV12-4 CASSKAGGPSGANVLTF
TRBV20-1 CSARQGRNEKLFF
TRBV3-1 CASSQGGQEAFF
TRBV20-1 CSARDPWTSFRNEQFF
TRBV6-2/TRBV6-3 CASSYGRGRGNQPQHF
TRBV19 CATQTGTSGANVLTF
TRBV15 CATSRDSGPEQFF
TRBV7-3 CASSLSGDSTYEQYF
TRBV5-5 CASSLVAGAYEQYF
TRBV20-1 CSARWGTKYNQPQHF
TRBV11-2 CASSLDGLKYF
TRBV4-3 CASSQAWSLAAYEQYF
TRBV3-1 CASSQGDREGSDTQYF
TRBV20-1 CSARDDQGNYGYTF
TRBV7-9 CASSALAGGSYNEQFF
TRBV7-7 CASSWDIQETQYF
TRBV4-3 CASSQGRNINQPQHF